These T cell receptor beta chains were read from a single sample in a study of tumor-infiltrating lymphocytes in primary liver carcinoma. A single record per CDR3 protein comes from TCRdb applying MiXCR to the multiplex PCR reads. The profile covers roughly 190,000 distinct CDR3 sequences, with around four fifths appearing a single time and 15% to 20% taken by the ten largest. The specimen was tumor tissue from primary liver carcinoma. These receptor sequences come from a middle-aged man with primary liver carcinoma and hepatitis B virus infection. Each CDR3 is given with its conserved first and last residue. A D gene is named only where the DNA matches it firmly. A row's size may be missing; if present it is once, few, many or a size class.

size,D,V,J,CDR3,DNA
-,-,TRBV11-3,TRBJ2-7,CASSVGQSYERYF,TGTGCCAGCAGCGTGGGGCAGTCATACGAGCGGTACTTC
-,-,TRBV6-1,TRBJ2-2,CACSPTVAPGELFF,TGTGCCTGCAGTCCGACGGTGGCCCCCGGGGAGCTGTTTTTT
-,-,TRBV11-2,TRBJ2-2,CASSLDHRGRETRELSF,TGTGCCAGCAGCTTAGATCATCGGGGTAGGGAGACCCGGGAGCTGTCTTTT
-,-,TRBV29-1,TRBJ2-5,CSKLGSGQETQYF,TGCAGTAAGTTAGGATCCGGCCAAGAGACCCAGTACTTC
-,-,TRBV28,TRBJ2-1,CANSLLGRGSYNEQFF,TGTGCCAACAGTTTACTCGGCCGCGGATCCTACAATGAGCAGTTCTTC
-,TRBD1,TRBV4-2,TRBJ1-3,CPSNQEGLTGGRISSGNTIYF,TGTCCCAGCAACCAAGAAGGCTTGACAGGGGGTCGTATTTCCTCTGGAAACACCATATATTTT
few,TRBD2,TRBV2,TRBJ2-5,CASRSGLSGRYQETQYF,TGTGCCAGCCGGTCTGGGCTTAGCGGGAGATACCAAGAGACCCAGTACTTC
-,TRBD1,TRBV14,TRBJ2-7,CASSRGQEVIRQYF,TGTGCCAGCAGCCGGGGACAGGAAGTCATCCGACAGTACTTC
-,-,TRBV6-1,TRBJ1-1,CASYVVARAVGVPFF,TGTGCCAGTTATGTGGTGGCGCGTGCGGTTGGCGTACCTTTCTTT
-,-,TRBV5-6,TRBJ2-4,CARSSRHSLGNQYF,TGTGCCAGGAGCTCAAGACATAGTTTGGGCAATCAGTACTTC
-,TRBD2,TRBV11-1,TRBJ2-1,CASSSTGRGDYEQLF,TGTGCCAGCAGCTCGACCGGGCGGGGGGACTATGAGCAGTTATTC
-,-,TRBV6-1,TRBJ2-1,CASIPQLAFGEQFF,TGTGCCAGCATCCCTCAACTGGCGTTTGGTGAGCAGTTCTTC
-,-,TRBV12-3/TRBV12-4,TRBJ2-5,CASSRSRTETQYF,TGTGCCAGCAGCCGAAGCAGGACAGAAACCCAATACTTC
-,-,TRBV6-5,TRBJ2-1,CASNYTAFDRGGNEQFF,TGTGCCAGCAATTACACGGCCTTCGACCGGGGAGGCAATGAGCAGTTCTTC
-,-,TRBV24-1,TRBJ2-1,CDTGLDDEQFF,TGTGACACGGGGCTGGATGATGAGCAGTTCTTC
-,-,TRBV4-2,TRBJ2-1,CANSHAGGQRNNEQFF,TGTGCTAATAGCCACGCCGGGGGGCAGAGGAACAATGAGCAGTTCTTC
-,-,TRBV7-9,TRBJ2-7,CASSPRERAYEQNF,TGTGCCAGTAGCCCCAGGGAGAGGGCCTACGAGCAGAACTTC
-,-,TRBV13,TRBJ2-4,CASGKHKNIQYF,TGCGCCAGCGGCAAGCACAAAAACATTCAGTACTTC